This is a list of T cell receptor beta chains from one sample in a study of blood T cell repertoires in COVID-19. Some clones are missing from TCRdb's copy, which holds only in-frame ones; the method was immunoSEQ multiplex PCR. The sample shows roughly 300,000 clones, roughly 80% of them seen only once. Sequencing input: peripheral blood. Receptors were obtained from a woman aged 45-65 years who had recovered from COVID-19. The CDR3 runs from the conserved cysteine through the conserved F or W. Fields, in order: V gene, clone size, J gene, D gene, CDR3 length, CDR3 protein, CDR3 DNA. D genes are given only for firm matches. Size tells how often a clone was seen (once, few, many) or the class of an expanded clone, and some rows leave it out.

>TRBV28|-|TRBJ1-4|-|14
CASSLGRRPRQTLF
TGTGCCAGCAGTTTAGGGCGAAGGCCCCGACAGACCCTTTTT
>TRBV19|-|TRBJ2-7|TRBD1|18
CASSIAHGTATTSYEQYF
TGTGCCAGTAGTATAGCCCACGGGACAGCTACTACTTCCTACGAGCAGTACTTC
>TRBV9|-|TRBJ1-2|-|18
CASSVTPGGILANYGYTF
TGTGCCAGCAGCGTAACTCCCGGGGGTATACTAGCTAACTATGGCTACACCTTC
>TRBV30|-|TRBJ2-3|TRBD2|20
CAWSGRGSGPPGTSTDTQYF
TGTGCCTGGAGCGGTAGAGGTAGCGGGCCACCGGGTACTAGCACAGATACGCAGTATTTT
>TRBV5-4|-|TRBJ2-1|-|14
CASSGGGAYNEQFF
TGTGCCAGCAGCGGAGGGGGGGCTTACAATGAGCAGTTCTTC
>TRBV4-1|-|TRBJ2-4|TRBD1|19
CASAPVGAGGSLAKNIQYF
TGCGCCAGCGCGCCGGTCGGGGCAGGGGGCAGCTTAGCCAAAAACATTCAGTACTTC
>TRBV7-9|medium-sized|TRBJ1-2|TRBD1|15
CASSTPGQENYGYTF
TGTGCCAGCAGCACGCCGGGACAGGAGAACTATGGCTACACCTTC
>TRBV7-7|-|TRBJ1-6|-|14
CASSLRLAGSPLHF
TGTGCCAGCAGCTTGCGACTGGCCGGCTCACCCCTCCACTTT
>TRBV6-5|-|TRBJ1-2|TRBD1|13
CASSARTGSAGTF
TGTGCCAGCAGCGCCAGGACAGGGTCAGCCGGCACCTTC
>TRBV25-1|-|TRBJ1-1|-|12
CASRAGVTEAFF
TGTGCCAGCCGAGCAGGGGTGACTGAAGCTTTCTTT
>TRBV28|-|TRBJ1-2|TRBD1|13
CASRPGTDYGYTF
TGTGCCAGCAGACCCGGGACAGACTATGGCTACACCTTC
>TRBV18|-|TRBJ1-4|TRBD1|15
CASSLPGQPNEKLFF
TGTGCCAGCTCACTACCGGGACAGCCTAATGAAAAACTGTTTTTT
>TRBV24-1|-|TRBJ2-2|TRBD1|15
CATSDRTGNTGELFF
TGTGCCACCAGTGATCGGACAGGGAACACCGGGGAGCTGTTTTTT
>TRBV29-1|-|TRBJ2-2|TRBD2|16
CSVRGTSGSNTGELFF
TGCAGCGTACGCGGGACTAGCGGGTCGAACACCGGGGAGCTGTTTTTT
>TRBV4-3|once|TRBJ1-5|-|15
CASTTPGDRLLPQHF
TGCGCCAGCACTACTCCAGGAGACAGACTGCTACCCCAGCATTTT
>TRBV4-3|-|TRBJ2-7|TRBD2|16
CASSQDRLAGAYEQYF
TGCGCCAGCAGCCAAGACCGACTAGCGGGAGCCTACGAGCAGTACTTC
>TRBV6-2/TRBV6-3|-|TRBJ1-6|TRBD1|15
CASSYGTVNNSPLHF
TGTGCCAGCAGTTACGGGACAGTGAATAATTCACCCCTCCACTTT
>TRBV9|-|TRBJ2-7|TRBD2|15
CASSVEAGGSYEQYF
TGTGCCAGCAGCGTAGAAGCGGGGGGATCCTACGAGCAGTACTTC
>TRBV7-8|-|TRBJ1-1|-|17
CASIRSRGGPLNTEAFF
TGTGCCAGCATCAGGTCGCGTGGGGGCCCCCTGAACACTGAAGCTTTCTTT
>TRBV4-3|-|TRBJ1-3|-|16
CASSQRTGGRGNTIYF
TGCGCCAGCAGCCAACGGACGGGGGGTCGCGGAAACACCATATATTTT
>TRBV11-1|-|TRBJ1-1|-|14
CASRRVPLNTEAFF
TGTGCCAGCAGAAGAGTCCCACTGAACACTGAAGCTTTCTTT
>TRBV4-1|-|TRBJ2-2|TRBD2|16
CASSFAGGPGTGELFF
TGCGCCAGCAGTTTCGCGGGAGGGCCGGGGACCGGGGAGCTGTTTTTT
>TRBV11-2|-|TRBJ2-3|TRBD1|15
CASSRDRGVEDTQYF
TGTGCCAGCAGCCGGGACAGGGGGGTCGAAGATACGCAGTATTTT
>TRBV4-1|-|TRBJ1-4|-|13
CASSQDQGFKLFF
TGCGCCAGCAGCCAAGATCAGGGGTTTAAACTGTTTTTT
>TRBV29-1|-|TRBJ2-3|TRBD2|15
CSVGASSGSTDTQYF
TGCAGCGTTGGTGCCTCTAGCGGGAGCACAGATACGCAGTATTTT
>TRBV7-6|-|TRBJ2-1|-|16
CASSPGWGHQVDEQFF
TGTGCCAGCAGCCCAGGGTGGGGCCATCAGGTGGATGAGCAGTTCTTC
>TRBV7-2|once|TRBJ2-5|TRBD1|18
CASSWSIVRTGGRETQYF
TGTGCCAGCAGCTGGTCCATTGTCAGGACAGGGGGGAGGGAGACCCAGTACTTC
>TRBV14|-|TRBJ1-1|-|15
CASSQDQAFDTEAFF
TGTGCCAGCAGCCAAGATCAGGCGTTTGACACTGAAGCTTTCTTT
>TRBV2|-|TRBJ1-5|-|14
CASTWTLEDQPQHF
TGTGCCAGCACTTGGACCCTGGAGGATCAGCCCCAGCATTTT
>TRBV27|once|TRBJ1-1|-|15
CASSLSSGTNTEAFF
TGTGCCAGCAGTTTATCCTCGGGAACAAACACTGAAGCTTTCTTT
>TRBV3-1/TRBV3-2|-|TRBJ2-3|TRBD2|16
CASSQYSGGAEDTQYF
TGTGCCAGCAGCCAATATAGCGGGGGGGCGGAAGATACGCAGTATTTT